This T cell receptor beta chain came from a study of blood T cell repertoires in COVID-19. On the study more broadly: The United States, Italy and Spain supplied acute and convalescent COVID-19 samples. PBMCs, B-cell-depleted T cells, or T cells provided the cDNA or gDNA that made up the material.

Data came from immunoSEQ multiplex PCR; TCRdb stores just in-frame clones and leaves some out. The sample lists around 26,000 clones; around nine tenths were seen once. Germline V gene data show CDR1 as GTSNPN and CDR2 as SVGIG (reference sequence). There are 12 residues in the CDR3. V lost 3 bases, J lost 3 bases, and 9 bases lay in between. The chain carries TRBV30 and TRBJ2-7, with TRBD2 as a possible D gene (5 bases). Sequenced: peripheral blood. This TCR was sampled from a human donor with active COVID-19. The donor label of this sample is uncertain. The CDR3 sequence: CAWSGSGYEQYF. The CDR3 DNA is TGTGCCTGGAGCGGAAGCGGCTACGAGCAGTACTTC.